The T cell receptor (beta chain) described here comes from a study of cytomegalovirus exposure and HLA in healthy donors. Primers for the PCR totalled 60 Vbeta and 13 Jbeta. As originally analysed: Later, roughly 86 million unique TCR beta chains were counted in an analysis, and 10 million to 12 million of them were shared. This table comes from immunoSEQ multiplex PCR, and its TCRdb copy is limited to in-frame clones, with some not included. The D gene and trimming were derived from the DNA, and the V and J assignments and clone size from that table. Of over 120,000 clones listed, roughly 70% are singletons. Germline CDR1 reads DFQATT; CDR2 reads SNEGSKA (reference sequence). Trimming left V 5 bases short and J 1 base short, with 5 bases between. This CDR3 spans 11 amino acids.

Source material: PBMCs. The TCR comes from a man aged 30-40 years in good health and CMV-seronegative. The genes are TRBV20-1 and TRBJ1-1; tentatively, D is TRBD1 (5 bases). CDR3 DNA sequence: TGCAGTGCTGGACAGAACACTGAAGCTTTCTTT. It is translated as CSAGQNTEAFF.